The 23 T cell receptor beta chains reported below all come from one sample, sequenced in a study of blood T cell repertoires in COVID-19. The table came from immunoSEQ multiplex PCR; TCRdb's copy has only in-frame clones and leaves some out. This repertoire shows fewer than 150,000 clones, 60% to 85% found once; its top ten account for about 6.6%. Sequencing input: peripheral blood. The receptors were gathered from a man aged 70 or older with acute or convalescent COVID-19.

The V gene is TRBV4-1, the J gene TRBJ2-1; maybe TRBD2 (6 bases). Germline V gene data show CDR1 as MGHRA and CDR2 as YSYEKL. CDR3 length equals 15 residues. V lost 6 bases and J 0 bases, leaving 12 bases between the germline ends. The CDR3 region is CASRLVGGSYNEQFF. As DNA, the CDR3 is TGCGCCAGCAGACTAGTGGGGGGCTCCTACAATGAGCAGTTCTTC.

J is TRBJ1-1 and V is TRBV27; D might be TRBD1 (5 bases). CDR3 length: 13 amino acids. Germline V lookup: CDR1 MNHEY, CDR2 SMNVEV (reference sequence). V was clipped by 4 bases and J by 3 bases, with 9 bases between them. The DNA of the CDR3 is TGTGCCAGCAGTTCGACAGTTTACACTGAAGCTTTCTTT. It is translated as CASSSTVYTEAFF.

This clone turned up a few times. The chain joins TRBV19 to TRBJ1-5; the match to TRBD1 covers 8 bases. Germline loops: CDR1 LNHDA, CDR2 SQIVND (reference sequence). V lost 8 bases, J lost 4 bases, and 4 bases stayed unmatched. CDR3 length equals 13 residues. CDR3 residues: CASLQGANQPQHF. CDR3 DNA sequence: TGTGCCAGTCTCCAGGGGGCGAATCAGCCCCAGCATTTT. Together with reference TRBV19 and TRBJ1-5, the CDR3 gives the full variable domain: DGGITQSPKYLFRKEGQNVTLSCEQNLNHDAMYWYRQDPGQGLRLIYYSQIVNDFQKGDIAEGYSVSREKKESFPLTVTSAQKNPTAFYLCASLQGANQPQHFGDGTRLSIL.

CDR3 bases: TGTGCCACCAGTGATCAGGACAGGGTGGCTTTCTTT. Its translation: CATSDQDRVAFF. The J gene is TRBJ1-1, the V gene TRBV24-1; TRBD1 aligns across 8 bases. The germline CDR1 and CDR2 sequences are KGHDR and SFDVKD. This CDR3 is built from 12 residues. Losses at the gene ends were 3 bases for V and 11 bases for J; bases not matched to a gene: 4.

This sequence joins TRBV11-3 and TRBJ1-4; D uncertain. The germline V gene has CDR1 SGHNT and CDR2 YENEEA. The CDR3 has 15 residues. V was pared by 2 bases and J by 2 bases, with 9 bases between. The CDR3 loop reads CASSLSSGTNEKLFF. The DNA of the CDR3 is TGTGCCAGCAGCTTAAGTTCCGGGACTAATGAAAAACTGTTTTTT.

The chain combines TRBV10-2 with TRBJ2-7; no clear D gene. V lost 4 bases and J lost 1, with 5 bases in between. CDR1 WSHSY and CDR2 SAAADI come from the germline V gene. The CDR3 consists of 12 residues. In DNA form, the CDR3 reads TGCGCCAGCAGTGCTTATTCCTACGAGCAGTACTTC. As protein: CASSAYSYEQYF.

Turning to this clone: A much larger clone sits a single nucleotide away, making a read error possible. The rearrangement joins TRBV5-1 to TRBJ2-7; D is undetermined. The CDR3 consists of 18 residues. Trimming pared 0 bases from V and 0 bases from J, leaving 19 bases between. CDR1 and CDR2 (germline): SGHRS, YFSETQ. Here the CDR3 reads CASSLGFSRLTSSYEQYF. The CDR3 bases are TGCGCCAGCAGCTTGGGATTTAGCAGACTTACAAGCTCCTACGAGCAGTACTTC.

CDR3 amino acids: CASSLSPGRDQPQHF. The CDR3 region has the DNA TGTGCCAGCAGTTTAAGTCCAGGGAGGGATCAGCCCCAGCATTTT. The rearrangement joins TRBV28 to TRBJ1-5; D may be TRBD1 (5 bases). CDR3 length equals 15 residues. Between the trimmed V and J ends, which lost 2 bases and 5 bases, there was a span of 13 bases. From germline, CDR1 is MDHEN and CDR2 SYDVKM.

The V gene is TRBV7-2, the J gene TRBJ2-7; D call uncertain. CDR1 SGHTA and CDR2 FQGNSA come from the germline V gene. The CDR3 extends over 15 amino acids. The germline V and J ends were trimmed by 1 base and 2 bases, with 12 bases remaining between them. DNA of the CDR3: TGTGCCAGCAGCTTAGTAGGCGGCTATCCCTACGAGCAGTACTTC. Residues: CASSLVGGYPYEQYF.

V gene TRBV7-3 combines with J gene TRBJ2-7; unclear D gene. The CDR3 is made up of 13 amino acids. Trimming took off 5 bases at V and 2 bases at J, with 10 bases between the two ends. CDR1 and CDR2 from the germline V gene are SGHTA and FQGTGA. CDR3: CASSPDTTYEQYF. The CDR3 nucleotides read TGTGCCAGCAGCCCCGACACAACCTACGAGCAGTACTTC.

The chain couples TRBV27 to TRBJ2-7; 12 positions agree with TRBD2. The CDR3 has 14 amino acids. The junction had 3 bases not matched to a gene; V was cut back by 5 bases and J by 4 bases. CDR1 is MNHEY, CDR2 SMNVEV, per germline (reference sequence). The CDR3 nucleotides read TGTGCCAGCAGTCTAGCGGGGGGGTTTTACGAGCAGTACTTC. It specifies CASSLAGGFYEQYF.

The J gene is TRBJ2-7, the V gene TRBV27, with D hard to call. With 4 bases removed from V and 1 base from J, the gap between germline ends came to 2 bases. The germline V gene has CDR1 MNHEY and CDR2 SMNVEV (reference sequence). CDR3 length: 11 residues. The chain's CDR3 is CASSSSYEQYF. CDR3 DNA: TGTGCCAGCAGTTCTTCCTACGAGCAGTACTTC.

The chain couples TRBV30 to TRBJ1-2, with D tentatively TRBD1 (6 bases). The CDR3 sequence is 10 residues long. V dropped 5 bases and J dropped 5 bases, with 6 bases sitting between them. Germline loops: CDR1 GTSNPN, CDR2 SVGIG (reference sequence). Here the CDR3 DNA reads TGTGCCTGGGGACAGTATGGCTACACCTTC. Amino acids: CAWGQYGYTF.

CDR3 sequence reads: CSAQRSGGYTF. CDR3 nucleotides: TGCAGTGCTCAACGTTCAGGGGGCTACACCTTC. V is TRBV20-1 and J is TRBJ1-2; possibly TRBD1 for D (5 bases). V was cut by 5 bases and J by 8 bases, with 12 bases left in between. Germline loops: CDR1 DFQATT, CDR2 SNEGSKA (reference sequence). This CDR3 is 11 amino acids long.

J is TRBJ2-7 and V is TRBV29-1, with 9 nucleotides matching TRBD1. V shed 2 bases, J shed 6 bases, and the junction held 8 bases outside the gene matches. CDR1 SQVTM and CDR2 ANQGSEA come from the germline V gene. This CDR3 is 14 amino acids long. CDR3 DNA sequence: TGCAGCGTTGAATACGGGACAGGGAAGCGCGAGCAGTACTTC. Protein product: CSVEYGTGKREQYF.

The V gene is TRBV9, the J gene TRBJ2-2, with D perhaps TRBD1 (6 bases). CDR1 SGDLS and CDR2 YYNGEE come from the germline V gene. The length of the CDR3 is 16 residues. Trimming removed 4 bases at V and 5 bases at J, with 18 bases between. The CDR3 reads CASSFLGDTDTGELFF. The CDR3 nucleotides are TGTGCCAGCAGCTTCCTCGGGGACACTGATACCGGGGAGCTGTTTTTT.

The chain combines TRBV5-6 with TRBJ2-7, with 12 bases fitting TRBD2. This CDR3 has 14 amino acids. Trimming at V came to 4 bases and at J to 4 bases, leaving 3 bases not matched to a gene. Germline V gene sequence: CDR1 SGHDT, CDR2 YYEEEE. The CDR3 reads CASSPGLAGYEQYF. CDR3 nucleotide sequence: TGTGCCAGCAGCCCTGGACTAGCGGGGTACGAGCAGTACTTC.

J is TRBJ2-5 and V is TRBV5-8, with 8 nucleotides matching TRBD2. The CDR3 consists of 14 residues. V shed 5 bases and J 0 bases; nucleotides not matched to a gene: 3. The V gene's germline CDR1 is SGHTS and CDR2 YDEGEE. CDR3 nucleotide sequence: TGTGCCAGCAGTAGCGGGGTAAACCAAGAGACCCAGTACTTC. It specifies CASSSGVNQETQYF.

The chain couples TRBV27 to TRBJ2-7, with 11 bases that match TRBD2. The V gene's germline CDR1 is MNHEY and CDR2 SMNVEV (reference sequence). The CDR3 runs to 15 residues. J was trimmed by 3 bases and V by 1 base; bases with no gene match: 2. CDR3 loop: CASSLLAGGSYEQYF. CDR3 sequence (DNA): TGTGCCAGCAGTTTATTAGCGGGAGGGAGCTACGAGCAGTACTTC.

The CDR3 reads CATRSRTSGIPHEQYF. CDR3 bases: TGTGCCACCAGATCGAGGACTAGCGGGATTCCCCACGAGCAGTACTTC. V usage is TRBV24-1 and J usage is TRBJ2-7, with TRBD2 matching over 12 bases. This CDR3 region has 16 residues. The junction had 11 bases not matched to a gene; V was cut back by 7 bases and J by 5 bases. The V gene's germline CDR1 is KGHDR and CDR2 SFDVKD.

V gene TRBV10-3 combines with J gene TRBJ2-1; TRBD1 matches at 8 bases. This CDR3 has 14 amino acids. Germline lookup yields CDR1 ENHRY and CDR2 SYGVKD. V trimming: 6 bases; J trimming: 5 bases; junction bases outside the gene matches: 6. The CDR3 is CAIRGTGLHNEQFF. CDR3 sequence (DNA): TGTGCCATCAGGGGGACAGGCCTCCACAATGAGCAGTTCTTC.

The chain links TRBV6-5 to TRBJ1-2; possible D gene TRBD1, 6 bases. The CDR3 is made up of 13 amino acids. Germline V gene data show CDR1 as MNHEY and CDR2 as SVGAGI. Trimming pared 4 bases from V and 5 bases from J, leaving 11 bases between. CDR3 region: CASSWDIAYGYTF. Here the CDR3 DNA reads TGTGCCAGCAGTTGGGACATAGCTTATGGCTACACCTTC.

The chain couples TRBV18 to TRBJ1-2, with a weak D call TRBD1 (6 bases). With 3 bases removed from V and 11 bases from J, the gap between germline ends came to 16 bases. Germline V gives CDR1 KGHSH, CDR2 LQKENI. The CDR3 is 13 amino acids. The chain's CDR3 is CASSPNRDKGYTF. The CDR3 coding sequence is TGTGCCAGCTCACCCAACCGGGACAAGGGTTACACCTTC. The full variable domain, its missing parts supplied by reference TRBV18 and TRBJ1-2, is NAGVMQNPRHLVRRRGQEARLRCSPMKGHSHVYWYRQLPEEGLKFMVYLQKENIIDESGMPKERFSAEFPKEGPSILRIQQVVRGDSAAYFCASSPNRDKGYTFGSGTRLTVV.